Sequencing of this T cell receptor beta chain was carried out in a study of post-analysis software for immune sequencing data. Study-level findings and limits: Diversity measured as normalized Chao1 was significantly lower in multiple sclerosis patients than in controls. About five TRBV segments, including TRBV5-6, TRBV5-1 and TRBV20-1, were more frequent in patients than controls. Samples prepared in the same batch strongly co-clustered by F measure.

The CDR3 extends over 15 amino acids. CDR1 is SGHRS and CDR2 is YFSETQ in the germline V gene. Turning to this clonotype: Its specificity is not known.

The TCR beta cDNA libraries carried unique molecular identifiers. TCRdb redid the calling of the PCR reads with MiXCR, one entry per CDR3 protein. Among 450,000 to 700,000 distinct CDR3 sequences listed, around 47% were seen once. The receptor was derived from a girl aged 5-17 years with multiple sclerosis. Material: blood. The chain is built from TRBV5-1 and TRBJ2-1; 7 nucleotides match TRBD1. The tail of the sequence fits TRBJ2-7 better, so the J call may be wrong. The CDR3 protein is CASSPMTGPYNEQYF. In nucleotides, the CDR3 is TGCGCCAGCAGCCCTATGACAGGGCCCTACAATGAGCAGTACTTC.